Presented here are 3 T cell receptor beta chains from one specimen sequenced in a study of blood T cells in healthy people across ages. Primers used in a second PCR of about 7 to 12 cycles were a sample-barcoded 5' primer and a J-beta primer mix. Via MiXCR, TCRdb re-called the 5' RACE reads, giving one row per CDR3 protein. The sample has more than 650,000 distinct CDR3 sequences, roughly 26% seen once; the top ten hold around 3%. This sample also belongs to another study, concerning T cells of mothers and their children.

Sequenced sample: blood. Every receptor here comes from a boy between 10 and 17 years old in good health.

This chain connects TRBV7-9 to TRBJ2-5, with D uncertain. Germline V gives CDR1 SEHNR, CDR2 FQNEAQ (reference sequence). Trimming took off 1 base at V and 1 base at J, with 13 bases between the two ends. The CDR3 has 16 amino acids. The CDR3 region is CASSLGPHLTQETQYF. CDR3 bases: TGTGCCAGCAGCTTAGGCCCCCATTTAACCCAAGAGACCCAGTACTTC.

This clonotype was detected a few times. The chain's CDR3 is CSAREPTGYGYTF. The CDR3 DNA sequence: TGCAGTGCTAGAGAGCCGACGGGCTATGGCTACACCTTC. The chain has TRBV20-1 and TRBJ1-2; no clear D. The CDR3 runs to 13 residues. The germline V gene encodes CDR1 DFQATT and CDR2 SNEGSKA (reference sequence). The V gene lost 0 bases and the J gene lost 4 bases, with 9 bases spanning the gap.

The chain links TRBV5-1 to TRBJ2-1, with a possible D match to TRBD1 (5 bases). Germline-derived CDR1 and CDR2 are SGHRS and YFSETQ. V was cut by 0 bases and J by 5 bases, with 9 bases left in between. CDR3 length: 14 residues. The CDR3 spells CASSLADNNNEQFF. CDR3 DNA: TGCGCCAGCAGCTTGGCGGACAATAACAATGAGCAGTTCTTC.